These 26 T cell receptor beta chains share one sample of origin, sequenced in a study of cytomegalovirus exposure and HLA in healthy donors. 13 Jbeta primers and 60 Vbeta primers were used for the PCR. Only in-frame clones appear in the TCRdb table, and some are missing; sequencing was by immunoSEQ multiplex PCR. This repertoire shows more than 130,000 clones, roughly 75% found once; its top ten account for roughly 2%. Input material: PBMCs. The receptors here all came from a man aged 30-40 years in good health and CMV-seronegative.

DNA of the CDR3: TGTGCCAGCAGTTACAAGTGGAATGAAAAACTGTTTTTT. Amino acid sequence: CASSYKWNEKLFF. The chain employs TRBV28 and TRBJ1-4; D call uncertain. V lost 4 bases, J lost 5 bases, and 8 bases lay in between. The CDR3 extends over 13 amino acids. CDR1 is MDHEN, CDR2 SYDVKM, per germline. Variable domain in full (rest from reference TRBV28 and TRBJ1-4): DVKVTQSSRYLVKRTGEKVFLECVQDMDHENMFWYRQDPGLGLRLIYFSYDVKMKEKGDIPEGYSVSREKKERFSLILESASTNQTSMYLCASSYKWNEKLFFGSGTQLSVL.

This clone came up a few times. V is TRBV4-1 and J is TRBJ1-5; D is ambiguous. V lost 0 bases, J lost 7 bases, and 10 bases lay in between. CDR3 size: 14 residues. Per germline, CDR1 MGHRA and CDR2 YSYEKL. Here the CDR3 reads CASSQDLAVQPQHF. The CDR3 DNA reads TGCGCCAGCAGCCAAGATTTGGCGGTCCAGCCCCAGCATTTT.

The chain uses TRBV6-6 and TRBJ1-3; perhaps TRBD1 as D (5 bases). The CDR3 has 16 residues. V was cut by 4 bases and J by 2 bases, with 15 bases left in between. The germline V gene has CDR1 MNHNY and CDR2 SVGAGI (reference sequence). CDR3 in amino acids: CASSLYTGDTGNTIYF. The CDR3 DNA reads TGTGCCAGCAGTTTGTACACGGGGGATACTGGAAACACCATATATTTT.

This clone was observed a single time. V usage is TRBV11-2 and J usage is TRBJ2-1; 8 bases are shared with TRBD2. From germline, CDR1 is SGHAT and CDR2 FQNNGV. The CDR3 length is 14 residues. The V segment lost 5 bases and the J segment 4 bases; nucleotides outside the gene matches: 4. Here the CDR3 reads CASSPGGPYNEQFF. CDR3 in DNA: TGTGCCAGCAGCCCGGGAGGGCCTTACAATGAGCAGTTCTTC.

This clone was observed a few times. The chain recombines TRBV2 with TRBJ2-2, with TRBD2 matching over 9 bases. Germline CDR1 reads SNHLY; CDR2 reads FYNNEI. With 6 bases clipped from V and 1 base from J, the junction kept 3 bases outside the gene matches. There are 15 residues in the CDR3. This CDR3 reads CASRISGGNTGELFF. The CDR3 DNA sequence: TGTGCCAGCAGGATTAGCGGGGGGAACACCGGGGAGCTGTTTTTT.

The chain recombines TRBV5-1 with TRBJ1-6; 11 bases align to TRBD1. V gave up 4 bases and J gave up 8 bases; unmatched junction bases: 5. CDR3 length equals 15 residues. The germline CDR1 and CDR2 sequences are SGHRS and YFSETQ. The CDR3 DNA reads as TGCGCCAGCAGCCCCGGACAGGGGGCTCATTCACCCCTCCACTTT. Residues: CASSPGQGAHSPLHF.

CDR3 amino acids: CASSSSPGGNTEAFF. The DNA of the CDR3 is TGTGCCAGCAGCTCCAGTCCAGGGGGGAACACTGAAGCTTTCTTT. The V and J genes are TRBV11-2 and TRBJ1-1; 7 nucleotides agree with TRBD1. After removal of 4 bases from V and 1 base from J, the junction contained 6 bases not matched to a gene. This CDR3 is built from 15 residues. Per germline, CDR1 SGHAT and CDR2 FQNNGV.

The chain couples TRBV6-5 to TRBJ1-1, with 7 bases that match TRBD1. Germline CDR1 reads MNHEY; CDR2 reads SVGAGI. The trim removed 3 bases at V and 1 base at J, leaving 5 bases unmatched. The CDR3 sequence is 15 residues long. The CDR3 nucleotides are TGTGCCAGCAGTTATTATTACAGGGGGAACACTGAAGCTTTCTTT. This codes for CASSYYYRGNTEAFF.

This chain links TRBV19 with TRBJ2-5; 10 bases line up with TRBD1. With V trimmed by 3 bases and J by 3 bases, 1 base remained unmatched. The CDR3 runs to 14 residues. From germline, CDR1 is LNHDA and CDR2 SQIVND (reference sequence). Here the CDR3 reads CASSMTGGKETQYF. The DNA of the CDR3 is TGTGCCAGTAGTATGACAGGGGGCAAAGAGACCCAGTACTTC.

This rearrangement joins TRBV6-5 to TRBJ1-1; TRBD1 might be the D (6 bases). The CDR3 is 14 amino acids. Germline CDR1 is MNHEY and CDR2 is SVGAGI. V dropped 7 bases and J dropped 0 bases, with 12 bases sitting between them. CDR3 sequence: CASTKTGLNTEAFF. CDR3 bases: TGTGCCAGCACAAAAACAGGGCTGAACACTGAAGCTTTCTTT.

The chain combines TRBV18 with TRBJ2-7, with TRBD2 matching 9 bases. The V segment lost 5 bases and the J segment 0 bases; nucleotides outside the gene matches: 2. Germline V gives CDR1 KGHSH, CDR2 LQKENI. This CDR3 spans 14 amino acids. CDR3 in DNA: TGTGCCAGCTCAGGTAGCGGGAGCTCCTACGAGCAGTACTTC. As protein: CASSGSGSSYEQYF.

The V gene is TRBV5-1, the J gene TRBJ2-2, with TRBD2 matching 12 bases. The CDR3 length is 16 residues. The ends lost 4 bases at V and 5 bases at J; junction bases unmatched: 6. The germline V gene encodes CDR1 SGHRS and CDR2 YFSETQ. The CDR3 DNA reads TGCGCCAGCAGCAGCCTAGCGGGGGGGCGAACCGGGGAGCTGTTTTTT. The encoded protein is CASSSLAGGRTGELFF. Together with reference TRBV5-1 and TRBJ2-2, the CDR3 gives the full variable domain: KAGVTQTPRYLIKTRGQQVTLSCSPISGHRSVSWYQQTPGQGLQFLFEYFSETQRNKGNFPGRFSGRQFSNSRSEMNVSTLELGDSALYLCASSSLAGGRTGELFFGEGSRLTVL.

The CDR3 DNA reads TGTGCCAGCAGTTCCAGCACCGGGGAGCTGTTTTTT. The encoded protein is CASSSSTGELFF. The gene calls are TRBV5-6 and TRBJ2-2; no firm D call. The CDR3 spans 12 residues. Deletions cut 5 bases from V and 4 bases from J, with 6 bases between. CDR1 and CDR2 (germline): SGHDT, YYEEEE.

This rearrangement joins TRBV11-2 to TRBJ2-7, with 12 positions matching TRBD2. Looked up from germline, CDR1 is SGHAT and CDR2 is FQNNGV. Trimming removed 4 bases from V and 5 bases from J; junction bases left unmatched: 12. The CDR3 runs 17 residues. CDR3 coding DNA: TGTGCCAGCAGCTCCCCTAGCGGGGGGGCCGTGACTCACGAGCAGTACTTC. It translates to CASSSPSGGAVTHEQYF.

This chain uses TRBV25-1 with TRBJ2-1; a possible D gene is TRBD1 (6 bases). Per the germline V gene, CDR1 is MGHDK and CDR2 is SYGVNS. The length of the CDR3 is 16 residues. Deletions cut 7 bases from V and 2 bases from J, with 18 bases between. CDR3 sequence: CASTKYTGSPYNEQFF. Written as DNA, the CDR3 is TGTGCCAGCACCAAGTATACAGGGAGCCCCTACAATGAGCAGTTCTTC.

This clone was seen only a few times. The rearrangement joins TRBV9 to TRBJ1-4; possible D gene TRBD1, 5 bases. Trimming shortened V by 0 bases and J by 5 bases, and 14 bases separated the two germline ends. The CDR3 length is 16 residues. Germline CDR1 and CDR2: SGDLS and YYNGEE. The CDR3 nucleotides read TGTGCCAGCAGCGTAGGGCTGGCCCAGGGAAATGAAAAACTGTTTTTT. This translates into CASSVGLAQGNEKLFF.

V gene TRBV28 combines with J gene TRBJ2-3; 9 positions agree with TRBD2. The CDR3 has 23 residues. CDR1 and CDR2 (germline): MDHEN, SYDVKM. V lost 5 bases to trimming and J lost 1 base; unmatched junction nucleotides: 28. The DNA of the CDR3 is TGTGCCAGCAGTAAAGAGCCGCTAATCCAGGGTGCTAGCGGGACGGTACGCACAGATACGCAGTATTTT. The encoded protein is CASSKEPLIQGASGTVRTDTQYF.

The rearrangement uses TRBV25-1 and TRBJ1-2; no definite D call. The CDR3 is made up of 15 amino acids. CDR1 is MGHDK and CDR2 is SYGVNS in the germline V gene. V was trimmed by 3 bases and J by 8 bases, leaving 19 bases between them. CDR3 protein: CASSDPVDLEEGYTF. CDR3 DNA: TGTGCCAGCAGTGACCCGGTTGACCTTGAGGAAGGCTACACCTTC.

The V gene is TRBV10-3, the J gene TRBJ2-7, with 11 positions matching TRBD2. Trimming cost V 3 bases and J 3 bases; bases outside gene matches: 4. Looked up from germline, CDR1 is ENHRY and CDR2 is SYGVKD. This CDR3 has 15 amino acids. This CDR3 reads CAISEPGTSGYEQYF. The DNA for the CDR3 is TGTGCCATCAGTGAACCCGGGACTAGCGGCTACGAGCAGTACTTC.

The chain uses TRBV7-2 and TRBJ2-7, with 12 bases matching TRBD2. The junction had 4 bases not matched to a gene; V was cut back by 1 base and J by 3 bases. Germline V gene data show CDR1 as SGHTA and CDR2 as FQGNSA. The CDR3 runs to 16 residues. CDR3 region: CASSLVTSGGFYEQYF. For the CDR3, the DNA is TGTGCCAGCAGCTTAGTTACTAGCGGGGGGTTCTACGAGCAGTACTTC. Full variable domain (rest looked up from reference TRBV7-2 and TRBJ2-7): GAGVSQSPSNKVTEKGKDVELRCDPISGHTALYWYRQSLGQGLEFLIYFQGNSAPDKSGLPSDRFSAERTGGSVSTLTIQRTQQEDSAVYLCASSLVTSGGFYEQYFGPGTRLTVT.

This clone turned up a few times. This chain connects TRBV28 to TRBJ2-7; D unclear. The germline CDR1 and CDR2 sequences are MDHEN and SYDVKM. The CDR3 is 14 amino acids. V was trimmed by 1 base and J by 4 bases, leaving 11 bases between them. DNA of the CDR3: TGTGCCAGCAGTTTATCTCGGGTCCTTTACGAGCAGTACTTC. Amino acid sequence: CASSLSRVLYEQYF.

The V gene is TRBV4-1, the J gene TRBJ1-5, with 9 bases matching TRBD1. This CDR3 is built from 16 residues. V was clipped by 1 base and J by 1 base; unmatched bases: 2. From germline, CDR1 is MGHRA and CDR2 YSYEKL. The CDR3 region has the DNA TGCGCCAGCAGCCAAGGACAGGGGGACAGCAATCAGCCCCAGCATTTT. This sequence encodes CASSQGQGDSNQPQHF.

In its sample, this clone was seen a few times. The rearrangement uses TRBV5-5 and TRBJ2-2; D is possibly TRBD1 (8 bases). The germline CDR1 and CDR2 sequences are SGHKS and YYEKEE (reference sequence). The ends were cut back, 5 bases at V and 6 bases at J, with 20 bases in the middle. The length of the CDR3 is 16 residues. The CDR3 loop reads CASRQTGGAGAGELFF. DNA for the CDR3: TGTGCCAGCAGGCAAACAGGGGGGGCGGGGGCCGGGGAGCTGTTTTTT.

The chain couples TRBV4-1 to TRBJ2-1; D unresolved. Trimming cost V 5 bases and J 8 bases, with 7 bases left between them. In germline, CDR1 is MGHRA, CDR2 YSYEKL. The CDR3 is made up of 11 amino acids. The CDR3 region has the DNA TGCGCCAGCAGCACCCTATATGAGCAGTTCTTC. Translated, it gives CASSTLYEQFF.

J is TRBJ2-7 and V is TRBV2, with TRBD1 matching over 8 bases. J gave up 3 bases and V 0 bases, and 4 bases lay outside the gene matches. The germline V gene has CDR1 SNHLY and CDR2 FYNNEI. The CDR3 is 15 residues long. The CDR3 DNA is TGTGCCAGCAGTGAAGCGCCCAGGGGGCGCTACGAGCAGTACTTC. Its translation: CASSEAPRGRYEQYF.

The chain uses TRBV27 and TRBJ2-2; D is uncertain. With 6 bases removed from V and 6 bases from J, the gap between germline ends came to 11 bases. Germline CDR1 reads MNHEY; CDR2 reads SMNVEV (reference sequence). CDR3 length: 13 residues. CDR3 nucleotide sequence: TGTGCCAGCAGCCCCAGGATGCCCGGGGAGCTGTTTTTT. This translates into CASSPRMPGELFF.